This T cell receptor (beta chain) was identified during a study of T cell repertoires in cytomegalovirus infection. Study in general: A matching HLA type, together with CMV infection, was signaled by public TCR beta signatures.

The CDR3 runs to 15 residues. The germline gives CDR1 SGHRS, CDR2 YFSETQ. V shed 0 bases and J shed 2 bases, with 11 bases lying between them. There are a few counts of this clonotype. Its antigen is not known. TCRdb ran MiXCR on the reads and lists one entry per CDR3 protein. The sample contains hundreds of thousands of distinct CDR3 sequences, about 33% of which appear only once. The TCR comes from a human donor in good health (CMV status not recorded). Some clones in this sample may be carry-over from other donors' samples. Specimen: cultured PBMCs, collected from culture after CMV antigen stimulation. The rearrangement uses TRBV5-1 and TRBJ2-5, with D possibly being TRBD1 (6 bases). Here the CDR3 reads CASSLAMDRQETQYF. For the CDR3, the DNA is TGCGCCAGCAGCTTGGCCATGGACAGACAAGAGACCCAGTACTTC.